Listed here are 32 T cell receptor beta chains from one sample, sequenced in a study of human T cells and chemical hapten exposure. TCRdb called the RACE reads again in MiXCR, with one record for every CDR3 protein. The data contain under 400,000 distinct CDR3 sequences, 5.1% of them singletons. The time point was: pre-sensitization, week 0. As for treatment: therapeutic diphenylcyclopropenone sensitization with weekly scalp DPC. Here the sequenced sample was whole blood, taken in connection with sensitization to the hapten diphenylcyclopropenone (DPC). These receptors all stem from a woman aged 45 to 65 with alopecia areata. Some clones in this sample may be carry-over from other donors' samples.

This clonotype was observed many times. V is TRBV9 and J is TRBJ2-3; D is undetermined. Trimming shortened V by 0 bases and J by 2 bases, and 13 bases separated the two germline ends. The CDR3 runs to 16 residues. Per the germline V gene, CDR1 is SGDLS and CDR2 is YYNGEE. The CDR3 nucleotides are TGTGCCAGCAGCGTAGGCCCCTCTTTTTCCACAGATACGCAGTATTTT. Its translation: CASSVGPSFSTDTQYF.

This clonotype was observed a few times. The gene calls are TRBV12-3 or TRBV12-4 and TRBJ1-2, with D possibly TRBD1 on 6 matching bases. This CDR3 has 13 residues. Trimming shortened V by 5 bases and J by 5 bases, and 12 bases separated the two germline ends. DNA of the CDR3: TGTGCCAGCAGTCCCGGGACAATTTATGGCTACACCTTC. The encoded protein is CASSPGTIYGYTF.

This clonotype was detected ten times or more. The rearrangement uses TRBV7-9 and TRBJ2-3; perhaps TRBD1 as D (6 bases). The CDR3 covers 18 residues. Trimming pared 3 bases from V and 0 bases from J, leaving 19 bases between. Per germline, CDR1 SEHNR and CDR2 FQNEAQ (reference sequence). CDR3 in amino acids: CASSFQGIVTPSTDTQYF. CDR3 coding DNA: TGTGCCAGCAGCTTTCAGGGGATTGTAACCCCTAGCACAGATACGCAGTATTTT. Combining the CDR3 with reference TRBV7-9 and TRBJ2-3 gives the whole variable domain DTGVSQNPRHKITKRGQNVTFRCDPISEHNRLYWYRQTLGQGPEFLTYFQNEAQLEKSRLLSDRFSAERPKGSFSTLEIQRTEQGDSAMYLCASSFQGIVTPSTDTQYFGPGTRLTVL.

This clonotype was observed at least ten times. The rearrangement joins TRBV12-3 or TRBV12-4 to TRBJ2-1; D is perhaps TRBD2 (5 bases). There are 14 residues in the CDR3. The V and J ends lost 6 bases and 4 bases respectively, with 13 bases between them. This CDR3 is CASSESGPYNEQFF. CDR3 nucleotides: TGTGCCAGCAGCGAAAGCGGTCCATACAATGAGCAGTTCTTC.

The genes are TRBV24-1 and TRBJ2-2, with D perhaps matching TRBD1 (5 bases). V was trimmed by 3 bases and J by 6 bases, leaving 13 bases between them. The CDR3 totals 15 residues. Germline CDR1 is KGHDR and CDR2 is SFDVKD. In DNA, the CDR3 is TGTGCCACCAGTGATCCAAAGGGGCTCCCCGGGGAGCTGTTTTTT. Translating it yields CATSDPKGLPGELFF.

This clonotype showed up many times. This sequence joins TRBV20-1 and TRBJ2-7, with D tentatively TRBD2 (5 bases). Germline CDR1 is DFQATT and CDR2 is SNEGSKA (reference sequence). This CDR3 has 13 amino acids. V lost 1 base and J lost 1, with 8 bases in between. The DNA of the CDR3 is TGCAGTGCTAGAGTACGAGGGTCCTACGAGCAGTACTTC. As protein: CSARVRGSYEQYF.

The chain links TRBV6-5 to TRBJ2-3, with 7 bases aligning to TRBD2. Looked up from germline, CDR1 is MNHEY and CDR2 is SVGAGI. This CDR3 is 16 amino acids long. With 2 bases clipped from V and 2 bases from J, the junction kept 7 bases outside the gene matches. The CDR3, as DNA: TGTGCCAGCAGTTACGGTTGGCGGGGGTCCACAGATACGCAGTATTTT. Encoded protein: CASSYGWRGSTDTQYF.

The chain recombines TRBV5-4 with TRBJ2-4, with 9 positions matching TRBD1. The V segment lost 4 bases and the J segment 1 base; nucleotides outside the gene matches: 6. The CDR3 spans 16 residues. Germline values: CDR1 SGHNT, CDR2 YYREEE (reference sequence). The CDR3 loop is CASSLTGGHAKNIQYF. DNA for the CDR3: TGTGCCAGCAGCCTCACAGGGGGCCACGCCAAAAACATTCAGTACTTC.

This clonotype occurred many times. The chain has TRBV6-6 and TRBJ1-2, with a weak D call TRBD1 (6 bases). The CDR3 consists of 15 residues. V shed 6 bases and J shed 6 bases, with 20 bases lying between them. Germline values: CDR1 MNHNY, CDR2 SVGAGI (reference sequence). CDR3 DNA: TGTGCCAGCAGCCCCGGACAGCCGCTCTCCCATGGCTACACCTTC. Translation gives CASSPGQPLSHGYTF.

This clonotype has at least ten counts. The J gene is TRBJ2-1, the V gene TRBV20-1; D may match TRBD1 or TRBD2 (5 bases each). Trimming cost V 3 bases and J 4 bases, with 16 bases left between them. CDR1 DFQATT and CDR2 SNEGSKA come from the germline V gene (reference sequence). There are 15 residues in the CDR3. Written as DNA, the CDR3 is TGCAGTGCTAGTGGCTGGGGCCTAGCTTACAATGAGCAGTTCTTC. Amino acid sequence: CSASGWGLAYNEQFF.

This clonotype appeared many times. The gene calls are TRBV28 and TRBJ2-7, with 8 bases identical to TRBD2. The CDR3 covers 15 residues. Losses at the gene ends were 2 bases for V and 3 bases for J; bases not matched to a gene: 6. CDR1 and CDR2 (germline): MDHEN, SYDVKM. CDR3 sequence: CASSLMRGAFYEQYF. The CDR3 coding sequence is TGTGCCAGCAGTTTAATGCGGGGGGCTTTCTACGAGCAGTACTTC.

This clonotype was observed a handful of times. The chain joins TRBV28 to TRBJ2-7, with D unresolved. Trimming pared 8 bases from V and 0 bases from J, leaving 11 bases between. Germline CDR1 reads MDHEN; CDR2 reads SYDVKM. CDR3 length: 13 residues. The CDR3 reads CASWATSSYEQYF. CDR3 sequence (DNA): TGTGCCAGCTGGGCGACCAGCTCCTACGAGCAGTACTTC.

This clonotype showed up just a few times. The V gene is TRBV5-1, the J gene TRBJ2-7; D might be TRBD2 (6 bases). Between the trimmed V and J ends, which lost 7 bases and 5 bases, there was a span of 16 bases. CDR1 and CDR2 (germline): SGHRS, YFSETQ. The CDR3 loop spans 13 amino acids. The CDR3 spells CASSSGLMDEQYF. CDR3 nucleotides: TGCGCCAGCTCCTCGGGACTTATGGACGAGCAGTACTTC. Full variable domain (rest looked up from reference TRBV5-1 and TRBJ2-7): KAGVTQTPRYLIKTRGQQVTLSCSPISGHRSVSWYQQTPGQGLQFLFEYFSETQRNKGNFPGRFSGRQFSNSRSEMNVSTLELGDSALYLCASSSGLMDEQYFGPGTRLTVT.

This clonotype has just a few counts. This rearrangement joins TRBV6-2 or TRBV6-3 to TRBJ1-5; a possible D gene is TRBD1 (6 bases). The V gene lost 6 bases and the J gene lost 6 bases, with 15 bases spanning the gap. Germline CDR1 reads MNHEY; CDR2 reads SVGEGT. There are 14 residues in the CDR3. CDR3 amino acids: CASRTGTRSQPQHF. Here the CDR3 DNA reads TGTGCCAGCAGAACCGGGACAAGGAGTCAGCCCCAGCATTTT.

In its sample, this clonotype was seen a few times. The chain carries TRBV15 and TRBJ1-2, with a possible D match to TRBD1 (6 bases). The CDR3 extends over 15 amino acids. CDR1 LNHNV and CDR2 YYDKDF come from the germline V gene (reference sequence). V lost 0 bases and J 4 bases, leaving 12 bases between the germline ends. The chain's CDR3 is CATSRDRAGAYGYTF. As DNA, the CDR3 is TGTGCCACCAGCAGAGATCGAGCAGGGGCCTATGGCTACACCTTC.

This clonotype came up once. V is TRBV30 and J is TRBJ2-7, with D possibly TRBD1 on 6 matching bases. V lost 2 bases, J lost 4 bases, and 12 bases lay in between. This CDR3 contains 13 residues. Germline CDR1 reads GTSNPN; CDR2 reads SVGIG (reference sequence). CDR3: CAWSKDSRYEQYF. CDR3 nucleotides: TGTGCCTGGAGTAAGGACAGCCGTTACGAGCAGTACTTC.

This sequence joins TRBV20-1 and TRBJ1-1; tentative D call: TRBD1 (6 bases). This CDR3 comprises 16 residues. Germline CDR1 is DFQATT and CDR2 is SNEGSKA (reference sequence). V was pared by 3 bases and J by 1 base, with 18 bases between. The CDR3 DNA is TGCAGTGCTAGCCCCTTGGGGCAGGGGAGGAACACTGAAGCTTTCTTT. Its translation: CSASPLGQGRNTEAFF.

The rearrangement joins TRBV6-6 to TRBJ1-5; TRBD1 might be the D (6 bases). The V and J ends lost 6 bases and 4 bases respectively, with 19 bases between them. CDR3 length: 16 amino acids. Germline CDR1 reads MNHNY; CDR2 reads SVGAGI (reference sequence). Here the CDR3 DNA reads TGTGCCAGCAGGGGAGTACACGCAGGGGAGAATCAGCCCCAGCATTTT. Protein: CASRGVHAGENQPQHF.

This clonotype was observed a handful of times. The rearrangement links TRBV7-2 to TRBJ2-3, with TRBD2 as a possible D gene (6 bases). The V gene lost 4 bases and the J gene lost 2 bases, with 13 bases spanning the gap. This CDR3 is built from 15 residues. Germline CDR1 and CDR2: SGHTA and FQGNSA. DNA of the CDR3: TGTGCCAGCAGCTCGCCGGGACTTTCCACAGATACGCAGTATTTT. Encoded protein: CASSSPGLSTDTQYF.

The chain has TRBV6-1 and TRBJ1-2, with D perhaps TRBD1 (6 bases). The CDR3 is 17 amino acids. Germline CDR1 MNHNS, CDR2 SASEGT. V dropped 0 bases and J dropped 4 bases, with 18 bases sitting between them. The CDR3 loop is CASSEARGGSWSYGYTF. The CDR3 nucleotides are TGTGCCAGCAGTGAAGCAAGGGGGGGATCCTGGAGCTATGGCTACACCTTC.

This clonotype was observed at least ten times. The genes are TRBV29-1 and TRBJ2-5; no clear D. This CDR3 comprises 14 residues. Germline values: CDR1 SQVTM, CDR2 ANQGSEA. Trimming removed 2 bases from V and 0 bases from J, with 10 bases in between. CDR3 protein: CSVENMAYQETQYF. Here the CDR3 DNA reads TGCAGCGTTGAAAACATGGCCTACCAAGAGACCCAGTACTTC.

This chain uses TRBV12-3 or TRBV12-4 with TRBJ1-5, with D perhaps matching TRBD1 (5 bases). V shed 3 bases and J shed 3 bases, with 12 bases lying between them. CDR3 length: 15 amino acids. The CDR3 sequence: CASSLLGAYNQPQHF. The CDR3 DNA follows: TGTGCCAGCAGTTTGTTAGGGGCTTACAATCAGCCCCAGCATTTT.

This clonotype appeared many times. The chain uses TRBV20-1 and TRBJ2-1, with a weak D call TRBD2 (6 bases). The CDR3 is made up of 15 amino acids. Germline V gene sequence: CDR1 DFQATT, CDR2 SNEGSKA (reference sequence). With 2 bases removed from V and 5 bases from J, the gap between germline ends came to 16 bases. CDR3 nucleotides: TGCAGTGCTAGAAATAGCGGTCCCTTACACAATGAGCAGTTCTTC. Translation gives CSARNSGPLHNEQFF.

The table lists this clonotype with many counts. The CDR3 DNA reads TGTGCCAGCAGCTCAGCCAACAGGGGGCACGATACGCAGTATTTT. The encoded protein is CASSSANRGHDTQYF. The genes are TRBV7-9 and TRBJ2-3, with 9 bases identical to TRBD1. Germline loops: CDR1 SEHNR, CDR2 FQNEAQ (reference sequence). The CDR3 consists of 15 residues. V was pared by 4 bases and J by 6 bases, with 8 bases of the junction left unmatched.

At least ten counts were recorded for this clonotype. The rearrangement joins TRBV19 to TRBJ1-5; D is unclear. V lost 4 bases and J lost 11, with 12 bases in between. The CDR3 loop spans 12 amino acids. Germline V gene sequence: CDR1 LNHDA, CDR2 SQIVND (reference sequence). The CDR3 coding sequence is TGTGCCAGTAGTACTCGGGCCGGGACCCAGCATTTT. It specifies CASSTRAGTQHF.

This clonotype was recorded many times. The chain is built from TRBV7-6 and TRBJ1-5; a weak D match, TRBD1 (6 bases). The ends were cut back, 5 bases at V and 1 base at J, with 12 bases in the middle. This CDR3 region has 15 residues. The germline V gene encodes CDR1 SGHVS and CDR2 FNYEAQ. The CDR3 loop is CASSLGGGSNQPQHF. CDR3 coding DNA: TGTGCCAGCAGCCTAGGGGGAGGAAGCAATCAGCCCCAGCATTTT.

The genes are TRBV7-9 and TRBJ1-1; tentative D call: TRBD1 (5 bases). This CDR3 is built from 12 residues. V gave up 4 bases and J gave up 10 bases, with 13 bases separating them. Looked up from germline, CDR1 is SEHNR and CDR2 is FQNEAQ (reference sequence). Here the CDR3 DNA reads TGTGCCAGCAGCTCCCCGGGGGAAGGAGCTTTCTTT. Translation gives CASSSPGEGAFF.

In its sample, this clonotype was seen many times. The chain recombines TRBV27 with TRBJ1-6, with TRBD1 identical over 8 bases. Germline lookup yields CDR1 MNHEY and CDR2 SMNVEV (reference sequence). The CDR3 extends over 14 amino acids. Trimming took 6 bases from V and 7 from J; bases not matched to a gene: 5. The CDR3 region has the DNA TGTGCCAGCAGGAGGACAGGGCCAAATTCACCCCTCCACTTT. This sequence encodes CASRRTGPNSPLHF.

This clonotype occurred many times. The V and J genes are TRBV20-1 and TRBJ1-5, with D possibly being TRBD1 (5 bases). CDR1 and CDR2 (germline): DFQATT, SNEGSKA (reference sequence). The CDR3 spans 17 residues. V lost 5 bases to trimming and J lost 4 bases, with 24 bases between them. CDR3: CSASTSPLGRKNQPQHF. CDR3 in DNA: TGCAGTGCTTCAACCTCACCCCTGGGACGGAAAAATCAGCCCCAGCATTTT.

This rearrangement joins TRBV12-3 or TRBV12-4 to TRBJ1-5; possibly TRBD1 for D (6 bases). This CDR3 contains 14 residues. The V gene lost 5 bases and the J gene lost 10 bases, with 18 bases spanning the gap. The CDR3 DNA reads TGTGCCAGCAGTATAACCGGGGGCTTATCTCCCCAGCATTTT. Translated: CASSITGGLSPQHF.

This clonotype came up many times. The gene calls are TRBV16 and TRBJ1-5, with D possibly being TRBD1 (6 bases). The V end was cut by 2 bases, the J end by 7 bases, with 9 bases between. The CDR3 is made up of 13 amino acids. Germline V gene data show CDR1 as KGHSY and CDR2 as FQNENV. The CDR3, as DNA: TGTGCCAGCAGCCAAGGGGGGCCCCAGCCCCAGCATTTT. Protein sequence: CASSQGGPQPQHF.

The sample holds a few counts of this clonotype. The genes are TRBV12-3 or TRBV12-4 and TRBJ2-1; 8 bases map to TRBD2. Losses at the gene ends were 3 bases for V and 3 bases for J; bases not matched to a gene: 7. CDR3 length: 16 residues. This chain's CDR3 is CASSFPGGEGYNEQFF. The CDR3 nucleotides are TGTGCCAGCAGTTTCCCCGGGGGGGAGGGCTACAATGAGCAGTTCTTC.